This T cell receptor (beta chain) originates from a study of metastatic and nonmetastatic thyroid tumors. As for the study in general: Repertoire comparisons spanned blood and tumor or nodule tissue from malignant and benign thyroid patients.

This clone was recorded at least ten times. Its antigen is still unknown. Study-wide findings and caveats: Significantly greater TCR beta diversity was reportedly found in malignant thyroid tumors than in benign nodules (in blood and tumor).

In the source study's methods: To classify distant metastasis in papillary thyroid cancer, a model was built from CDR3 differences across clinicopathological groups. MiXCR was used by TCRdb to re-call the PCR reads. The V and J calls reflect TCRdb's pipeline rather than the authors' work. The sample has about 40,000 clones, about 15% seen once. Trimming left V 8 bases short and J 2 bases short, with 10 bases between. The CDR3 extends over 14 amino acids. Per germline, CDR1 MNHNS and CDR2 SASEGT. Every patient underwent thyroid surgery untreated. The chain links TRBV6-1 to TRBJ2-6, with D possibly matching TRBD2 (6 bases). The clonotype originates from a female donor with papillary thyroid cancer or a benign thyroid nodule (not recorded which). Some clones in this sample may be carry-over from other donors' samples. The source material was blood. The CDR3 DNA reads as TGTGCCAGCTGTCGGGAGACTGGGGCCAACGTCCTGACTTTC. It translates to CASCRETGANVLTF.